This T cell receptor (beta chain) was recovered during a study of control samples from healthy donors and cancer patients. CDR3 length equals 17 residues. Germline CDR1 is SGDLS and CDR2 is YYNGEE. Trimming cost V 0 bases and J 2 bases; bases outside gene matches: 7. Some clones are missing from TCRdb's copy, which holds only in-frame ones; the method was immunoSEQ multiplex PCR. The data hold about 130,000 clones, with around 96% observed a single time. This chain joins TRBV9 and TRBJ2-3; 9 bases fit TRBD2. Specimen: blood. The sequence derives from a man younger than 40 in good health. CDR3 in DNA: TGTGCCAGCAGCGTAGGAATAGCGGGGGATCTCACAGATACGCAGTATTTT. Protein sequence: CASSVGIAGDLTDTQYF.